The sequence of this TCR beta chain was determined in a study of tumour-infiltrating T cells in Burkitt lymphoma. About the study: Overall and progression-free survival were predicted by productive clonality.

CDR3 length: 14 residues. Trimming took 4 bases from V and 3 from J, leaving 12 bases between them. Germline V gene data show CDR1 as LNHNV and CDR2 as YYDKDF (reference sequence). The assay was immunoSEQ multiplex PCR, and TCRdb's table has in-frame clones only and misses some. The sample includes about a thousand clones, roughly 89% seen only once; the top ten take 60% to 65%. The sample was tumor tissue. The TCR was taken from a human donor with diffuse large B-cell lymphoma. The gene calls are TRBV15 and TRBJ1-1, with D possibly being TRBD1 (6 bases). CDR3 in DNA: TGTGCCACCAGCAACAGGGAAATGTACACTGAAGCTTTCTTT. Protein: CATSNREMYTEAFF.